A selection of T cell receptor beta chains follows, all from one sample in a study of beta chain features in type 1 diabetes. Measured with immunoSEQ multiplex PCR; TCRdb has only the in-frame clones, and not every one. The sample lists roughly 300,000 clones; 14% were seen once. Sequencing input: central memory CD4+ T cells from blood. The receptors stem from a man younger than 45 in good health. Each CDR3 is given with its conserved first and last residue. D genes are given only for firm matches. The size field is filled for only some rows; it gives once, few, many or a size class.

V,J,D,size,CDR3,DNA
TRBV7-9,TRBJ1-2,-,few,CASPGRPRGMEYTF,TGTGCCAGTCCGGGACGCCCGCGAGGGATGGAATACACCTTC
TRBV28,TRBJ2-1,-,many,CASTRVAEYNEQFF,TGTGCCAGCACCCGGGTAGCGGAGTACAATGAGCAGTTCTTC
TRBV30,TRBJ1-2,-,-,CAWSVKRGHGYTF,TGTGCCTGGAGTGTAAAAAGGGGCCATGGCTACACCTTC
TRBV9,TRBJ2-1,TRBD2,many,CASSVMPGTSGGASEQFF,TGTGCCAGCAGCGTGATGCCCGGGACTAGCGGGGGGGCCTCTGAGCAGTTCTTC
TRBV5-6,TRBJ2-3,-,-,CASSLRGTDTQYF,TGTGCCAGCAGCTTGCGGGGCACAGATACGCAGTATTTT
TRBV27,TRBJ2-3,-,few,CASSIRPPTSTDTQYF,TGTGCCAGCAGTATCAGACCCCCCACTAGCACAGATACGCAGTATTTT
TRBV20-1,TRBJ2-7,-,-,CSATVDYEQYF,TGCAGTGCTACGGTAGACTACGAGCAGTACTTC
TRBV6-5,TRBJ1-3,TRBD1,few,CAIRDSSGNTIYF,TGTGCCATCAGGGACAGCTCTGGAAACACCATATATTTT
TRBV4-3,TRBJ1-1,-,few,CASSQNVRELAEAFF,TGCGCCAGCAGCCAGAATGTCAGGGAACTCGCTGAAGCTTTCTTT
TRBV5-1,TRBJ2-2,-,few,CASSLSGNTGELFF,TGCGCCAGCAGCTTGTCTGGGAACACCGGGGAGCTGTTTTTT
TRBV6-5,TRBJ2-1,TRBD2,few,CASSYSWRGINNEQFF,TGTGCCAGCAGTTACTCATGGCGGGGGATAAACAATGAGCAGTTCTTC
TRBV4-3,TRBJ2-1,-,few,CASSQVLESHEQFF,TGCGCCAGCAGCCAAGTTTTAGAGAGTCATGAGCAGTTCTTC
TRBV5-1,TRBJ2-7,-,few,CASSPSTGTYEQYF,TGCGCCAGCAGCCCAAGCACAGGGACCTACGAGCAGTACTTC
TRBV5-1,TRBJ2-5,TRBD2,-,CASSSGTSGIQETQYF,TGCGCCAGCAGCTCCGGGACTAGCGGAATCCAAGAGACCCAGTACTTC
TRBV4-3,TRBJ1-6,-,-,CASSQAMSGLDNSPLHF,TGCGCCAGCAGCCAAGCAATGTCAGGATTAGATAATTCACCCCTCCACTTT
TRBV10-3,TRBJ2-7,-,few,CAISAGNEQYF,TGTGCCATCAGTGCAGGGAACGAGCAGTACTTC
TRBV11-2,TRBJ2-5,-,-,CASSLDWQEETQYF,TGTGCCAGCAGCTTAGATTGGCAAGAAGAGACCCAGTACTTC
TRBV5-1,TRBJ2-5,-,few,CASSSGGPSETQYF,TGCGCCAGCAGCTCCGGGGGCCCTTCTGAGACCCAGTACTTC
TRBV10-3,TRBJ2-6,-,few,CAISVWGGGAGANVLTF,TGTGCCATCAGTGTTTGGGGAGGGGGTGCTGGGGCCAACGTCCTGACTTTC
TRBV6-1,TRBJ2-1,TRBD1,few,CASTRDRVSYNEQFF,TGTGCCAGCACCAGGGACAGGGTCTCCTACAATGAGCAGTTCTTC
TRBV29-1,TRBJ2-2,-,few,CSVLETGELFF,TGCAGCGTTCTCGAAACCGGGGAGCTGTTTTTT
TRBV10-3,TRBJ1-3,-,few,CAISESTRGTTGNTIYF,TGTGCCATCAGTGAGTCCACCAGGGGAACTACTGGAAACACCATATATTTT
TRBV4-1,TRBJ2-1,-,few,CASTRGWGNEQFF,TGCGCCAGCACTCGGGGGTGGGGGAATGAGCAGTTCTTC
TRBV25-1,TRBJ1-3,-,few,CASSSFDRSSGNTIYF,TGTGCCAGCAGTTCGTTCGACAGATCCTCTGGAAACACCATATATTTT
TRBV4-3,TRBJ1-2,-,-,CASSHRAGGGYTF,TGCGCCAGCAGCCACCGGGCCGGGGGTGGCTACACCTTC
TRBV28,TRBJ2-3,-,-,CASSLWPAGRSTDTQYF,TGTGCCAGCAGTTTATGGCCAGCGGGCCGAAGCACAGATACGCAGTATTTT
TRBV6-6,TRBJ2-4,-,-,CASSSQRIQYF,TGTGCCAGCAGTTCCCAGCGGATTCAGTACTTC
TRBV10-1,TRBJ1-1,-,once,CASSESTTGKAFF,TGCGCCAGCAGTGAGTCGACTACAGGAAAAGCTTTCTTT
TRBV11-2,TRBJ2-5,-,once,CASSFEQLETQYF,TGTGCCAGCAGCTTTGAACAGCTAGAGACCCAGTACTTC
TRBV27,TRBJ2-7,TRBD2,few,CASSLYGTTYEQYF,TGTGCCAGCAGTTTGTACGGGACTACCTACGAGCAGTACTTC
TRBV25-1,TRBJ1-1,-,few,CASSVRNTEAFF,TGTGCCAGCAGTGTCAGGAACACTGAAGCTTTCTTT
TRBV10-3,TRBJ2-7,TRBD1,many,CAISGRTGAYEQYF,TGTGCCATAAGTGGCCGGACAGGGGCCTACGAGCAGTACTTC
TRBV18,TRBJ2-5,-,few,CASSRGQLQETQYF,TGTGCCAGCTCACGAGGACAGCTCCAAGAGACCCAGTACTTC
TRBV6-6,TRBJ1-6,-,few,CASIPGDWESPLHF,TGTGCCAGCATCCCTGGGGATTGGGAGTCACCCCTCCACTTT
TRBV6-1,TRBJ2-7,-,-,CASSLEGATYEQYF,TGTGCCAGCAGTTTAGAAGGGGCGACCTACGAGCAGTACTTC
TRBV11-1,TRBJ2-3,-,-,CASSLGGASTDTQYF,TGTGCCAGCAGCTTAGGGGGCGCCTCCACAGATACGCAGTATTTT
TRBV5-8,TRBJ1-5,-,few,CASSLGLYNQPQHF,TGTGCCAGCAGCTTGGGGTTGTACAATCAGCCCCAGCATTTT
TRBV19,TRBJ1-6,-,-,CASSISDSNNSPLHF,TGTGCCAGTAGTATTTCGGACTCAAATAATTCACCCCTCCACTTT
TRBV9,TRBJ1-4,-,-,CASSRDATNEKLFF,TGTGCCAGCAGCAGGGATGCAACTAATGAAAAACTGTTTTTT
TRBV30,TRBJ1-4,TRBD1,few,CAWSFNRGNEKLFF,TGTGCCTGGAGTTTTAACAGGGGAAATGAAAAACTGTTTTTT